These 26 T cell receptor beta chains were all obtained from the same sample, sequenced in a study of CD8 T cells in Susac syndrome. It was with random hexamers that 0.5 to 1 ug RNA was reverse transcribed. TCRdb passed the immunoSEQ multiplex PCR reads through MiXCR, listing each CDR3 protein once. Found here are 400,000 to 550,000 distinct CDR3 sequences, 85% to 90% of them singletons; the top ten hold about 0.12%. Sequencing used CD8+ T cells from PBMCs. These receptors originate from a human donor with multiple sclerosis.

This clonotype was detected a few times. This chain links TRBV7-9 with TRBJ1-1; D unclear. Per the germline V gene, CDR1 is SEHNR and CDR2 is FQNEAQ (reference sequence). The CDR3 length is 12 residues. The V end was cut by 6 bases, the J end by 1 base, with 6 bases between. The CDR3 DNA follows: TGTGCCAGCAGGAATCAGAACACTGAAGCTTTCTTT. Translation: CASRNQNTEAFF. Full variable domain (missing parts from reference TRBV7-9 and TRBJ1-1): DTGVSQNPRHKITKRGQNVTFRCDPISEHNRLYWYRQTLGQGPEFLTYFQNEAQLEKSRLLSDRFSAERPKGSFSTLEIQRTEQGDSAMYLCASRNQNTEAFFGQGTRLTVV.

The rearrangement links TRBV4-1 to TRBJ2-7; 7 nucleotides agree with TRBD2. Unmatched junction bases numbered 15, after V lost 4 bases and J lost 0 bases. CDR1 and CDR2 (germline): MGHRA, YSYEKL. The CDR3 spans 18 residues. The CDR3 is CASSRFPGTTINSYEQYF. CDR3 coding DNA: TGCGCCAGCAGCCGATTTCCCGGGACTACCATTAACTCCTACGAGCAGTACTTC.

This CDR3 reads CASSLAYGPEQYF. Written as DNA, the CDR3 is TGTGCCAGCAGCTTAGCGTACGGGCCCGAGCAGTACTTC. The rearrangement uses TRBV7-9 and TRBJ2-7, with unresolved D. The V gene's germline CDR1 is SEHNR and CDR2 FQNEAQ (reference sequence). CDR3 size: 13 residues. Between the trimmed V and J ends, which lost 0 bases and 6 bases, there was a span of 9 bases.

This CDR3 is CASSPVWGAEAFF. DNA of the CDR3: TGCGCCAGCAGCCCTGTATGGGGGGCTGAAGCTTTCTTT. The V gene is TRBV5-1, the J gene TRBJ1-1; D perhaps matches TRBD1 (5 bases). The CDR3 totals 13 residues. CDR1 and CDR2 (germline): SGHRS, YFSETQ. Trimming stripped 4 bases from V and 6 bases from J, with 13 bases between.

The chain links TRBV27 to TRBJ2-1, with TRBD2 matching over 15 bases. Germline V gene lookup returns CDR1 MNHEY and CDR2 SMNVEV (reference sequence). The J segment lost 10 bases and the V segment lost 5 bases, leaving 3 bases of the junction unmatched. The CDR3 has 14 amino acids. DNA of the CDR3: TGTGCCAGCAGTACGGGACTAGCGGGAGGCGAGCAGTTCTTC. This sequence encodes CASSTGLAGGEQFF.

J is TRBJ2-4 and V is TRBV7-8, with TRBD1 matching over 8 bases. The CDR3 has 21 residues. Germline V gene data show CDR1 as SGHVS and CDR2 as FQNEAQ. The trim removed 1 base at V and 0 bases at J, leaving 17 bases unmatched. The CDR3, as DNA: TGTGCCAGCAGCTTAGTTAATAAGGACAGGGAAGCACAATTAGCCAAAAACATTCAGTACTTC. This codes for CASSLVNKDREAQLAKNIQYF.

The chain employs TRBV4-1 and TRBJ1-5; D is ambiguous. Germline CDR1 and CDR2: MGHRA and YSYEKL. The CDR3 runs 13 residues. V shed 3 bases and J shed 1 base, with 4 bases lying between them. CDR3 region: CASSQLSNQPQHF. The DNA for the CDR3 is TGCGCCAGCAGCCAGCTGAGCAATCAGCCCCAGCATTTT.

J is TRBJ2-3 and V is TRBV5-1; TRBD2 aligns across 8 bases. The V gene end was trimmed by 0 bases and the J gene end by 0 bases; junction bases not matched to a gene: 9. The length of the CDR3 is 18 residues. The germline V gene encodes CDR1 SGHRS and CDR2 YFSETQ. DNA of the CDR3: TGCGCCAGCAGCTTGGGGCTCGGGACTAGTAGTAGCACAGATACGCAGTATTTT. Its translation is CASSLGLGTSSSTDTQYF.

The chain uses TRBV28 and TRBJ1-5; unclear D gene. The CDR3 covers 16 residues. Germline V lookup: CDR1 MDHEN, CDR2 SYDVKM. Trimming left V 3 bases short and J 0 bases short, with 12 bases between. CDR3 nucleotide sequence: TGTGCCAGCAGTTTCGAGGGTACCCATAGCAATCAGCCCCAGCATTTT. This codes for CASSFEGTHSNQPQHF. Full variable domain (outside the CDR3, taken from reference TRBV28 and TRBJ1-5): DVKVTQSSRYLVKRTGEKVFLECVQDMDHENMFWYRQDPGLGLRLIYFSYDVKMKEKGDIPEGYSVSREKKERFSLILESASTNQTSMYLCASSFEGTHSNQPQHFGDGTRLSIL.

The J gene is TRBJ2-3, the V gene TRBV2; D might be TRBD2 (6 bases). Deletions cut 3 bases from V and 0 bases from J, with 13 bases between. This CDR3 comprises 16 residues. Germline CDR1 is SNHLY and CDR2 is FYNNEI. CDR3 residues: CASSEGTLVSTDTQYF. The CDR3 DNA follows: TGTGCCAGCAGTGAGGGGACTCTAGTAAGCACAGATACGCAGTATTTT.

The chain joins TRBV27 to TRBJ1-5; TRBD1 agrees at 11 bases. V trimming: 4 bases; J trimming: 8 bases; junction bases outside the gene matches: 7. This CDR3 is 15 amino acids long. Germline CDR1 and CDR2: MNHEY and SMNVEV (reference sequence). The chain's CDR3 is CASSSDRGRTEPQHF. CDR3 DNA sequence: TGTGCCAGCAGTTCGGACAGGGGGCGGACGGAGCCCCAGCATTTT.

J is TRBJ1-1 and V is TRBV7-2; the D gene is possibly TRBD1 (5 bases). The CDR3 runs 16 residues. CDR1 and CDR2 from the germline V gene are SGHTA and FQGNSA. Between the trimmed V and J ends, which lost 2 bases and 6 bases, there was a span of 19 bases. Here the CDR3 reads CASSLNWATGGAEAFF. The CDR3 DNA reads TGTGCCAGCAGCTTAAATTGGGCGACGGGGGGAGCTGAAGCTTTCTTT.

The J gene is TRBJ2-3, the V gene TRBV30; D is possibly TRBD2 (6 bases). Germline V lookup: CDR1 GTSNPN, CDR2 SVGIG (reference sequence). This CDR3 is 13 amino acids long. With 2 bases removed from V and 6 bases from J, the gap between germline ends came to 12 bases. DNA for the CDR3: TGTGCCTGGAGTCCACTAGCCCAGGATACGCAGTATTTT. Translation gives CAWSPLAQDTQYF.

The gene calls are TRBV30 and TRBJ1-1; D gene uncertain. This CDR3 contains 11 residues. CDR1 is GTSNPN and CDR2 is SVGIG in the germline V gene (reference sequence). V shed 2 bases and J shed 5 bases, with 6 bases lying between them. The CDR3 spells CAWSWGTEAFF. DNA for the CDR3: TGTGCCTGGAGTTGGGGTACTGAAGCTTTCTTT.

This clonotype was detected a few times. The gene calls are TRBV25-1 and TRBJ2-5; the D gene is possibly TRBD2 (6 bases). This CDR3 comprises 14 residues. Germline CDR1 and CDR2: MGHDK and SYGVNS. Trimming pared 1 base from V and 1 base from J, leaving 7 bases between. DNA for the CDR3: TGTGCCAGCAGTGAATGGGACTCCCAAGAGACCCAGTACTTC. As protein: CASSEWDSQETQYF.

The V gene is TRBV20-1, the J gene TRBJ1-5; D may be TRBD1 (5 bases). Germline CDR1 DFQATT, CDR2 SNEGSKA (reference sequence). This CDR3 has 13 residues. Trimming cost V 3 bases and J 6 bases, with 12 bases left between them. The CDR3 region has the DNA TGCAGTGCTAGTAAAGGGGAAGGTCAGCCCCAGCATTTT. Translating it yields CSASKGEGQPQHF.

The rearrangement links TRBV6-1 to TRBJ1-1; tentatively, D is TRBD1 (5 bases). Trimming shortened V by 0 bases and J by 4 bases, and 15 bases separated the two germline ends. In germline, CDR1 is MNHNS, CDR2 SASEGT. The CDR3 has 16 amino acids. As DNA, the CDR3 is TGTGCCAGCAGTGAAGCGCTTCTTATTGGGGGCACTGAAGCTTTCTTT. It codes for CASSEALLIGGTEAFF.

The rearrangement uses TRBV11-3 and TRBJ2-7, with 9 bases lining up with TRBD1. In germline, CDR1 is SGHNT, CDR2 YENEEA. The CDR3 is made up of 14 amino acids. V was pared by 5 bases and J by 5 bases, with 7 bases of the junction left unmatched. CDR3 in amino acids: CASSRRQGDNEQYF. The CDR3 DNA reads TGTGCCAGCAGCCGGAGACAGGGGGACAACGAGCAGTACTTC.

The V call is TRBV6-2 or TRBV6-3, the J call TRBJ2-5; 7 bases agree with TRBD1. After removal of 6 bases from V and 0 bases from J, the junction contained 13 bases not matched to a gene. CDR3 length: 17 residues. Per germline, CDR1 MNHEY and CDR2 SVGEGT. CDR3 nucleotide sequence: TGTGCCAGCAGCCGCCTAGGGGACAGAGGGTACCAAGAGACCCAGTACTTC. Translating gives CASSRLGDRGYQETQYF.

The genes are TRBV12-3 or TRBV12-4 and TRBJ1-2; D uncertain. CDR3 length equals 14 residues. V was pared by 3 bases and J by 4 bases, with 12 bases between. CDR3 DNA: TGTGCCAGCAGTTTGGAGGGAATCAGCTATGGCTACACCTTC. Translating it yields CASSLEGISYGYTF.

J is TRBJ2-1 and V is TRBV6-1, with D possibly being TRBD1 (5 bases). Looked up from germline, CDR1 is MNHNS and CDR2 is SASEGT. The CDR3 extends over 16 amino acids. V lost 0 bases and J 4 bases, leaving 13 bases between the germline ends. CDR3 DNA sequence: TGTGCCAGCAGTGAAGCGACAGAAAGGTGGTACAATGAGCAGTTCTTC. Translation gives CASSEATERWYNEQFF.

CDR3 sequence: CASSLYGSSYEQYF. CDR3 DNA: TGTGCCAGCAGTTTATACGGGAGCTCCTACGAGCAGTACTTC. J is TRBJ2-7 and V is TRBV27; possible D gene TRBD2, 6 bases. Germline assignment: CDR1 MNHEY and CDR2 SMNVEV (reference sequence). V was cut by 1 base and J by 0 bases, with 7 bases left in between. The CDR3 runs to 14 residues.

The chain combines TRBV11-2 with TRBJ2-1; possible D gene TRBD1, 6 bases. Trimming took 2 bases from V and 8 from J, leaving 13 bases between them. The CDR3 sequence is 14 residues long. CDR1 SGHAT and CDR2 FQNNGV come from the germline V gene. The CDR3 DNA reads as TGTGCCAGCAGCTTAACAGGGATACGGGATGAGCAGTTCTTC. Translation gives CASSLTGIRDEQFF.

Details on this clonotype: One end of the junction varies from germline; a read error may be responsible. The CDR3 DNA sequence: TGTGCCAGCAGGGGGTTTAATAAAAAACTGTTTTTT. Translating it yields CASRGFNKKLFF. The rearrangement uses TRBV27 and TRBJ1-4, with no clear D. CDR1 is MNHEY and CDR2 is SMNVEV in the germline V gene (reference sequence). This CDR3 region has 12 residues.

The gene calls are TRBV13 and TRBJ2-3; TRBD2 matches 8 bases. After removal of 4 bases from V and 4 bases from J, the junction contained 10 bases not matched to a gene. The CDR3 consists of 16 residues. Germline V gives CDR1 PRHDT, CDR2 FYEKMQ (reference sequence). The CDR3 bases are TGTGCCAGCAGCTCCCCGGGGGGGGAGGGGGCAGATACGCAGTATTTT. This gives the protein CASSSPGGEGADTQYF.

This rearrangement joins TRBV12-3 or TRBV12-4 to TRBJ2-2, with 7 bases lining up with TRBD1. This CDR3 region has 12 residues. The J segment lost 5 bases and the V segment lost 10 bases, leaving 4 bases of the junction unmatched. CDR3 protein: CATPTGTGELFF. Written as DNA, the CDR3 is TGTGCCACCCCGACAGGGACCGGGGAGCTGTTTTTT.